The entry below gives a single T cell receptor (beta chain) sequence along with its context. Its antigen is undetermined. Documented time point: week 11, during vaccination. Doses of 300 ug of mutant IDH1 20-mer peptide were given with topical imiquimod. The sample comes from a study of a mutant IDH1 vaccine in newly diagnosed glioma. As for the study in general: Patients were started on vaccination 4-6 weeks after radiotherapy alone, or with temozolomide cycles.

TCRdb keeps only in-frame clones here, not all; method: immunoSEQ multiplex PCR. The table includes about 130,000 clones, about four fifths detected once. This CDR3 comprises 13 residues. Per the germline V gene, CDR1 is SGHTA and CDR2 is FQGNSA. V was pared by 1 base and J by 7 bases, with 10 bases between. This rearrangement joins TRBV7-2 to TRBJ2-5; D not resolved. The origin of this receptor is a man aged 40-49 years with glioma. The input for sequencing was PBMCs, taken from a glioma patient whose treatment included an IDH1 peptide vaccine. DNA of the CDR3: TGTGCCAGCAGCTTAGGAGCCCTGTCGACCCAGTACTTC. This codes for CASSLGALSTQYF.